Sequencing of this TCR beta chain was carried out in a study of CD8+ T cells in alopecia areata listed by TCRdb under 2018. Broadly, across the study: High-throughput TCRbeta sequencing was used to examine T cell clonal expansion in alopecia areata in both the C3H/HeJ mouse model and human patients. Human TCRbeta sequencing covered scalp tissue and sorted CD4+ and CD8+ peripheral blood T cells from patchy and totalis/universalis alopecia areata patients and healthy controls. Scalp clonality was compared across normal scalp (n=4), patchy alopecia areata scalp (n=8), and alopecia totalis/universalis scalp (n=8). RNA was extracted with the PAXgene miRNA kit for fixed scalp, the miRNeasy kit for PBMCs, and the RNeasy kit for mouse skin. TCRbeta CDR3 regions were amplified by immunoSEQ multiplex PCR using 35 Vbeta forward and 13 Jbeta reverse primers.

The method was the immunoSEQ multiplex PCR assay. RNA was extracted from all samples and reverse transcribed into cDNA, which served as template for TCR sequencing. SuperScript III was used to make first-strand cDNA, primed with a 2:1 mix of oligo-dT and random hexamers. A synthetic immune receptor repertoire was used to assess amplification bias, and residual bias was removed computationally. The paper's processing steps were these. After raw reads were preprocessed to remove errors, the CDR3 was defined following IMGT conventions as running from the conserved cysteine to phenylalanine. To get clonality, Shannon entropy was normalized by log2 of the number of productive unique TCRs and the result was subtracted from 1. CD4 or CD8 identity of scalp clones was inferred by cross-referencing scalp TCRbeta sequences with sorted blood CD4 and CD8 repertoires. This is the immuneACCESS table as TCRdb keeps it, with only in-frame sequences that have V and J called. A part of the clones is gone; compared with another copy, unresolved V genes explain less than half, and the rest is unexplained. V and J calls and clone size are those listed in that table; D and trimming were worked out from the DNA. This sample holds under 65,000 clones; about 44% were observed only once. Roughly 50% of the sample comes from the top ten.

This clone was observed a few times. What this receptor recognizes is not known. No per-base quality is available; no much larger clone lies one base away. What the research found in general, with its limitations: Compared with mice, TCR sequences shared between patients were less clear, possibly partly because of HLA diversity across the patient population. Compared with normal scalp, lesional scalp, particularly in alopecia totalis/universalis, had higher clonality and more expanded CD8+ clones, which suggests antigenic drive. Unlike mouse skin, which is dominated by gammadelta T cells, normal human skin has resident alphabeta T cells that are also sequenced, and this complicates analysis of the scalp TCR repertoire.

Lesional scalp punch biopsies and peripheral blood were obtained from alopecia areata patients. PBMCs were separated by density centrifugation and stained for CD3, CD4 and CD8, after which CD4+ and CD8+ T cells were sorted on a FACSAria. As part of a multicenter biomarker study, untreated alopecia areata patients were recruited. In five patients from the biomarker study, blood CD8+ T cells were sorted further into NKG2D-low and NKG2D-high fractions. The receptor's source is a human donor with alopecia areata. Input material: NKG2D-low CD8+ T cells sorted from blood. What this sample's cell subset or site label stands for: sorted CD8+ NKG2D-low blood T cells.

The DNA sequence is TGCAGCGGTCTACAGGGCATCTACATGAACACTGAAGCTTTCTTT. Its amino acids are CSGLQGIYMNTEAFF. The chain employs TRBV29-1 and TRBJ1-1, and the D gene may be TRBD1, 6 bases matching. Measured from the cysteine to the phenylalanine, the CDR3 is 15 residues long. The sequence is cut down to CDR3 DNA, 45 bases in frame from base 1. CDR1 is given as SQVTM and CDR2 as ANQGSEA, both from the germline V gene. Between the V and J ends, shortened by 7 bases and 0 bases respectively, the junction contains 18 bases.